The source of this T cell receptor (beta chain) is a study of blood T cell repertoires in COVID-19. The CDR3 consists of 14 residues. Trimming at V came to 5 bases and at J to 3 bases, leaving 7 bases not matched to a gene. CDR1 is SGHNT and CDR2 is YYREEE in the germline V gene (reference sequence). Profiled with immunoSEQ multiplex PCR; TCRdb holds only in-frame clones, not every one. The table records about 140,000 clones, 80% to 90% of them present only once. Sequencing was done on a sample of peripheral blood. V and J are TRBV5-4 and TRBJ1-1, with TRBD1 matching 7 bases. This receptor was taken from a woman aged 45-65 years with active or convalescent COVID-19. This CDR3 reads CASRPRGGHTEAFF. The CDR3 bases are TGTGCCAGCAGACCTCGAGGGGGCCACACTGAAGCTTTCTTT.